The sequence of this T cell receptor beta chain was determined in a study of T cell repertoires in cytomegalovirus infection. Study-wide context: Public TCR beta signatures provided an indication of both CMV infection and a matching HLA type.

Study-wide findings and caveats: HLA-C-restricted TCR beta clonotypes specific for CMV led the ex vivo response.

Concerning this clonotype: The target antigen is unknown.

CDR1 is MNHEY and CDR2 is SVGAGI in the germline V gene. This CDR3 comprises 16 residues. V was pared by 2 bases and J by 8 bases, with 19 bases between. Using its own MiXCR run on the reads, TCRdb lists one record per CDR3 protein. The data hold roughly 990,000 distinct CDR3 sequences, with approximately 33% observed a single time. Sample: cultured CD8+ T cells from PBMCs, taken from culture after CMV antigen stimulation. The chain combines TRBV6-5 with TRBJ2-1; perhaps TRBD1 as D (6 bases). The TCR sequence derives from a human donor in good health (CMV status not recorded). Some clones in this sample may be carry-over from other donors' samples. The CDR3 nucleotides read TGTGCCAGCAGTTACCAGGGGCCAGGCGGAATGTATGAGCAGTTCTTC. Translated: CASSYQGPGGMYEQFF.